What follows are 22 T cell receptor beta chains derived from one specimen sequenced in a study of shared clonotypes between healthy human individuals (dated by TCRdb to about 2020). The library came from the immunoSEQ multiplex PCR assay. TCRdb took over this immuneACCESS table, retaining in-frame rearrangements with V and J assigned. Such tables are incomplete; in checked studies, under half of the missing clones stem from an unresolved V gene, and the remainder is unexplained. The sample table records about 980,000 clones; 60% to 85% of these occur just once. Of the sample, about 1.5% is held by the ten largest clones. The source material was memory CD4+ T cells sorted from blood. According to the study, the label for this sample's cell subset or site signals: CD45RA-negative fraction. Receptor source: a young man in good health.

The chain recombines TRBV10-3 with TRBJ2-2, with D tentatively TRBD1 (6 bases). Trimming removed 6 bases from V and 4 bases from J, with 12 bases in between. CDR1 ENHRY and CDR2 SYGVKD come from the germline V gene. The CDR3 runs to 14 residues. Here the CDR3 reads CAIRVTGITGELFF. The CDR3 bases are TGTGCCATCAGGGTCACAGGGATCACCGGGGAGCTGTTTTTT.

With regard to this clone: This specimen includes other DNA sequences encoding the same CDR3. CDR3 residues: CASSSGTGQETQYF. The CDR3 DNA reads TGTGCCAGCAGCTCCGGGACAGGCCAAGAGACCCAGTACTTC. V and J are TRBV5-4 and TRBJ2-5; 8 bases line up with TRBD1. Germline CDR1 SGHNT, CDR2 YYREEE (reference sequence). The CDR3 extends over 14 amino acids. The trim removed 3 bases at V and 1 base at J, leaving 2 bases unmatched.

The gene calls are TRBV10-3 and TRBJ1-5, with 12 bases fitting TRBD1. With V trimmed by 6 bases and J by 7 bases, 7 bases remained unmatched. Germline CDR1 is ENHRY and CDR2 is SYGVKD. This CDR3 has 15 amino acids. This chain's CDR3 is CAIREGQGADQPQHF. The CDR3 nucleotides read TGTGCCATCAGAGAGGGACAGGGGGCGGACCAGCCCCAGCATTTT.

This chain uses TRBV7-2 with TRBJ2-3; TRBD2 matches 7 bases. The CDR3 contains 16 residues. From germline, CDR1 is SGHTA and CDR2 FQGNSA. V was clipped by 7 bases and J by 4 bases; unmatched bases: 14. The CDR3 protein is CASKSSGSQFADTQYF. The DNA for the CDR3 is TGTGCCAGCAAGTCTAGCGGTTCCCAGTTCGCAGATACGCAGTATTTT.

This rearrangement joins TRBV5-1 to TRBJ1-4; no definite D call. The germline gives CDR1 SGHRS, CDR2 YFSETQ. CDR3 length: 14 residues. The V end was cut by 1 base, the J end by 5 bases, with 9 bases between. As DNA, the CDR3 is TGCGCCAGCAGCTTGAGTCGCCTCAATGAAAAACTGTTTTTT. Its translation: CASSLSRLNEKLFF.

This clone was seen only once. The genes are TRBV6-1 and TRBJ2-5, with 12 bases matching TRBD2. Germline V lookup: CDR1 MNHNS, CDR2 SASEGT. J was trimmed by 5 bases and V by 5 bases; bases with no gene match: 6. This CDR3 is built from 15 residues. DNA of the CDR3: TGTGCCAGCAGTATGACTAGCGGGAGAACGGAGACCCAGTACTTC. Translating gives CASSMTSGRTETQYF.

This clone has more than one count but fewer than ten. The rearrangement uses TRBV4-3 and TRBJ2-5, with 12 nucleotides matching TRBD2. The CDR3 is 18 amino acids. Germline V gives CDR1 LGHNA, CDR2 YSLEER. The trim removed 3 bases at V and 5 bases at J, leaving 13 bases unmatched. For the CDR3, the DNA is TGCGCCAGCAGCCAGGAGTCCCCACTAGCGGGAGGCTGGGAGACCCAGTACTTC. This translates into CASSQESPLAGGWETQYF.

V is TRBV7-9 and J is TRBJ2-7, with D possibly called TRBD1 or TRBD2 (5 bases each). Germline V gene lookup returns CDR1 SEHNR and CDR2 FQNEAQ (reference sequence). V was clipped by 4 bases and J by 3 bases, with 10 bases between them. The CDR3 runs 13 residues. The CDR3 sequence: CASSSSGGYEQYF. In DNA form, the CDR3 reads TGTGCCAGCAGCTCGAGTGGGGGCTACGAGCAGTACTTC.

V is TRBV7-2 and J is TRBJ1-5, with D possibly TRBD1 on 6 matching bases. The length of the CDR3 is 16 residues. Germline CDR1 is SGHTA and CDR2 is FQGNSA. Trimming stripped 5 bases from V and 4 bases from J, with 18 bases between. The CDR3 is CASSPGGGVLNQPQHF. In DNA, the CDR3 is TGTGCCAGCAGCCCCGGAGGGGGGGTGCTGAATCAGCCCCAGCATTTT.

Concerning this clone: Other DNA sequences from this sample encode an identical CDR3 as well. V and J are TRBV4-3 and TRBJ1-2, with D possibly being TRBD1 (6 bases). V was shortened by 2 bases and J by 0 bases, with 7 bases between the two germline ends. Germline CDR1 and CDR2: LGHNA and YSLEER. This CDR3 has 14 amino acids. CDR3 loop: CASSQQGTNYGYTF. In DNA form, the CDR3 reads TGCGCCAGCAGCCAACAGGGGACTAACTATGGCTACACCTTC.

The rearrangement uses TRBV7-9 and TRBJ1-4; perhaps TRBD1 as D (5 bases). Germline CDR1 SEHNR, CDR2 FQNEAQ (reference sequence). Between the trimmed V and J ends, which lost 4 bases and 8 bases, there was a span of 17 bases. This CDR3 contains 15 residues. CDR3 nucleotides: TGTGCCAGCAGCTCCCAAGGGACCGGGGGGGAAAAACTGTTTTTT. Protein sequence: CASSSQGTGGEKLFF.

Turning to this clone: Only one base separates this from a far larger clonotype, so it likely reflects a read error. The chain joins TRBV7-2 to TRBJ1-3; D gene unclear. Per germline, CDR1 SGHTA and CDR2 FQGNSA. V lost 1 base, J lost 0 bases, and 7 bases lay in between. CDR3 length: 15 residues. The CDR3 bases are TGTGCCAGCAGCTTAGGGCAGTCCTCTGGAAACACCATATATTTT. The encoded protein is CASSLGQSSGNTIYF.

V is TRBV30 and J is TRBJ1-1; D ambiguous. The V end lost 8 bases, the J end lost 1 base, and 8 bases lay between the germline ends. This CDR3 is 11 amino acids long. Germline V gene sequence: CDR1 GTSNPN, CDR2 SVGIG (reference sequence). The CDR3 bases are TGTGCCCGAAAAGCGAACACTGAAGCTTTCTTT. This codes for CARKANTEAFF.

The gene calls are TRBV5-4 and TRBJ1-2; no reliable D call. V was clipped by 0 bases and J by 3 bases, with 9 bases between them. The CDR3 is 14 residues long. Per the germline V gene, CDR1 is SGHNT and CDR2 is YYREEE (reference sequence). This chain's CDR3 is CASSLGAGDYGYTF. Here the CDR3 DNA reads TGTGCCAGCAGCTTGGGAGCAGGCGACTATGGCTACACCTTC.

In regard to this clone: Other DNA sequences in the same sample also yield this CDR3. The chain has TRBV7-9 and TRBJ2-6; D not certain. V dropped 1 base and J dropped 2 bases, with 6 bases sitting between them. Germline V lookup: CDR1 SEHNR, CDR2 FQNEAQ (reference sequence). CDR3 length: 15 residues. DNA for the CDR3: TGTGCCAGCAGCTTAGGCGGAGCTGGGGCCAACGTCCTGACTTTC. It yields the protein CASSLGGAGANVLTF.

The rearrangement joins TRBV13 to TRBJ2-6; perhaps TRBD2 as D (6 bases). The CDR3 has 18 amino acids. V dropped 0 bases and J dropped 0 bases, with 12 bases sitting between them. Germline CDR1 reads PRHDT; CDR2 reads FYEKMQ (reference sequence). The CDR3 loop reads CASSLGRAGSSGANVLTF. The CDR3 nucleotides are TGTGCCAGCAGCTTAGGCCGGGCGGGAAGCTCTGGGGCCAACGTCCTGACTTTC. The entire variable domain, with the rest obtained from reference TRBV13 and TRBJ2-6, is as follows: AAGVIQSPRHLIKEKRETATLKCYPIPRHDTVYWYQQGPGQDPQFLISFYEKMQSDKGSIPDRFSAQQFSDYHSELNMSSLELGDSALYFCASSLGRAGSSGANVLTFGAGSRLTVL.

This chain uses TRBV12-5 with TRBJ2-1; unclear D gene. Germline CDR1 LGHNT, CDR2 FRNRAP. V was pared by 2 bases and J by 6 bases, with 5 bases between. The CDR3 runs to 12 residues. CDR3 sequence: CASGLRVNEQFF. CDR3 nucleotides: TGTGCTAGTGGTTTGCGGGTCAATGAGCAGTTCTTC.

This chain joins TRBV11-2 and TRBJ1-2, with 8 bases fitting TRBD1. The V segment lost 5 bases and the J segment 4 bases; nucleotides outside the gene matches: 9. The germline V gene has CDR1 SGHAT and CDR2 FQNNGV. The CDR3 runs to 15 residues. DNA of the CDR3: TGTGCCAGCAGCCGAGACAGGGGTTTGGGCTATGGCTACACCTTC. It translates to CASSRDRGLGYGYTF.

The CDR3 here is CASSLGLGQVYSSGANVLTF. The CDR3 region has the DNA TGTGCCAGCAGTTTAGGGCTCGGACAGGTTTACTCCTCTGGGGCCAACGTCCTGACTTTC. This chain joins TRBV27 and TRBJ2-6; TRBD1 matches at 7 bases. V dropped 2 bases and J dropped 0; count of bases not matched to a gene: 13. The CDR3 runs to 20 residues. Per the germline V gene, CDR1 is MNHEY and CDR2 is SMNVEV (reference sequence).

The chain combines TRBV5-1 with TRBJ1-3; D not resolved. CDR1 and CDR2 from the germline V gene are SGHRS and YFSETQ. V dropped 4 bases and J dropped 0 bases, with 14 bases sitting between them. CDR3 length: 16 amino acids. The CDR3 sequence: CASSQDDPSSGNTIYF. The CDR3 DNA is TGCGCCAGCAGCCAGGACGACCCATCCTCTGGAAACACCATATATTTT.

The chain is built from TRBV19 and TRBJ1-5; a possible D gene is TRBD1 (6 bases). This CDR3 spans 13 amino acids. Germline-derived CDR1 and CDR2 are LNHDA and SQIVND (reference sequence). V lost 5 bases and J 4 bases, leaving 9 bases between the germline ends. CDR3 sequence (DNA): TGTGCCAGTAGTGCGGGGGCAAATCAGCCCCAGCATTTT. Protein sequence: CASSAGANQPQHF.

This clone was detected once. This chain connects TRBV28 to TRBJ2-5; possibly TRBD1 for D (6 bases). CDR1 is MDHEN, CDR2 SYDVKM, per germline. The CDR3 has 13 amino acids. V lost 8 bases and J 5 bases, leaving 15 bases between the germline ends. The CDR3 coding sequence is TGTGCCAGCGCAAATGGGGACACCGAGACCCAGTACTTC. Protein product: CASANGDTETQYF.